This TCR beta chain was captured in a study of T cell responses to AZD1222 COVID-19 vaccine. Across the study: It was second doses at about 4 or about 12 weeks that were pooled.

The germline gives CDR1 SGHNT, CDR2 YYREEE (reference sequence). This CDR3 has 13 amino acids. V lost 2 bases, J lost 6 bases, and 11 bases lay in between. Method: immunoSEQ multiplex PCR; TCRdb's copy keeps in-frame clones and lacks some. This sample has roughly 160,000 clones, with 80% to 90% found just once. Broader study findings: Mostly white British, mostly female donors; authors suggested clonal diversity may be underestimated. Unmutated regions of variants are reportedly targeted by nearly half of spike-specific TCRs. No repertoire was sampled before or during the peak T cell response, only after it.

To note about this clone: Its antigen is not identified.

The source was peripheral blood, collected on day 0 of AZD1222 vaccination. J is TRBJ1-2 and V is TRBV5-4; D not certain. The TCR was taken from an adult in good health. As DNA, the CDR3 is TGTGCCAGCAGCTTCGCCACCTCCGATGGCTACACCTTC. Translation gives CASSFATSDGYTF.